This is a list of T cell receptor beta chains from one sample in a study of blood T cell repertoires in COVID-19. Clones were read by immunoSEQ multiplex PCR, and TCRdb kept only the in-frame ones, dropping some. The data show a few hundred thousand clones, with more than 70% seen just once and 1.5% to 2.5% held by the top ten. The sequenced material came from PBMCs or T cells enriched from blood (not recorded which). The receptors were sampled from a middle-aged man in a cohort exposed to, infected with or recovered from COVID-19 (not recorded which). Both conserved end residues are part of each CDR3. The D gene is left open where the match is weak. Clone size is given for some rows only: seen once, a few or many times, or a class if the clone is expanded.

v_call,d_call,clone_size,j_call,cdr3_aa,cdr3_nt
TRBV10-3,.,.,TRBJ1-1,CAISEARENTEAFF,TGTGCCATCAGTGAGGCCAGGGAGAACACTGAAGCTTTCTTT
TRBV28,TRBD1,.,TRBJ1-2,CASSLGQGTYGYTF,TGTGCCAGCAGTCTAGGACAGGGGACTTATGGCTACACCTTC
TRBV25-1,TRBD2,.,TRBJ2-3,CASGTSGRGDTQYF,TGTGCCAGTGGGACTAGCGGGAGAGGGGATACGCAGTATTTT
TRBV24-1,.,.,TRBJ2-3,CATSAPNPSATDTQYF,TGTGCCACCAGTGCTCCGAACCCTAGCGCCACAGATACGCAGTATTTT
TRBV19,TRBD1,.,TRBJ1-1,CASSLRTGEGPIVAFF,TGTGCCAGTAGTCTCAGGACAGGGGAGGGTCCAATCGTGGCTTTCTTT
TRBV30,.,few,TRBJ2-7,CAWGRGNYEQYF,TGTGCCTGGGGACGGGGGAACTACGAGCAGTACTTC
TRBV4-2,TRBD2,.,TRBJ2-3,CASSQDRFRTSGIRDTQYF,TGTGCCAGCAGCCAAGATAGATTCAGGACTAGCGGGATCAGAGATACGCAGTATTTT
TRBV30,.,.,TRBJ1-3,CAWSTGFSSGNTIYF,TGTGCCTGGAGTACAGGGTTTAGCTCTGGAAACACCATATATTTT
TRBV7-6,TRBD2,.,TRBJ2-7,CASSFGTAGGESSYEQYF,TGTGCCAGCAGCTTTGGGACAGCGGGAGGGGAATCGTCCTACGAGCAGTACTTC
TRBV19,.,.,TRBJ2-1,CASTATRGTYNEQFF,TGTGCCAGTACCGCGACCAGGGGTACCTACAATGAGCAGTTCTTC
TRBV12-3/TRBV12-4,.,.,TRBJ2-7,CASSLGDYEQYF,TGTGCCAGCAGTTTGGGAGACTACGAGCAGTACTTC
TRBV7-2,TRBD2,.,TRBJ2-3,CASRQAGGPTHTQYF,TGTGCCAGCAGACAAGCGGGAGGGCCGACTCATACGCAGTATTTT
TRBV10-3,.,.,TRBJ2-3,CAISEGSSPDTQYF,TGTGCCATCAGTGAGGGTAGCAGCCCAGATACGCAGTATTTT
TRBV9,TRBD1,.,TRBJ2-5,CASSVAGGETQYF,TGTGCCAGCAGCGTAGCAGGGGGAGAGACCCAGTACTTC
TRBV6-5,.,.,TRBJ2-5,CASSLPGLTETQYF,TGTGCCAGCAGCCTTCCGGGACTTACTGAGACCCAGTACTTC
TRBV7-7,TRBD1,.,TRBJ2-3,CASSPLLTGNPDTQYF,TGTGCCAGCAGCCCTCTCTTGACAGGGAATCCAGATACGCAGTATTTT
TRBV10-1,.,.,TRBJ1-2,CASSESTGRNYTF,TGCGCCAGCAGTGAGTCGACGGGGAGAAACTACACCTTC
TRBV7-2,.,.,TRBJ1-2,CASSLDPGNYGYTF,TGTGCCAGCAGCTTAGACCCAGGGAATTATGGCTACACCTTC
TRBV30,.,.,TRBJ1-6,CAWTPPPLSNSPLHF,TGTGCCTGGACCCCCCCACCCTTGAGCAATTCACCCCTCCACTTT
TRBV27,TRBD1,few,TRBJ1-2,CASSLAGGEGGYTF,TGTGCCAGCAGTTTGGCAGGGGGCGAGGGTGGCTACACCTTC
TRBV7-2,.,.,TRBJ2-5,CASSLAPGQETQYF,TGTGCCAGCAGCTTAGCCCCGGGCCAAGAGACCCAGTACTTC
TRBV20-1,.,.,TRBJ2-7,CSASRLATYEQYF,TGCAGTGCTAGTCGCCTAGCGACCTACGAGCAGTACTTC
TRBV6-4,.,.,TRBJ2-1,CASSANSLGNEQFF,TGTGCCAGCAGTGCTAATAGTCTTGGCAATGAGCAGTTCTTC
TRBV30,.,.,TRBJ2-6,CAWGQSSGANVLTF,TGTGCCTGGGGGCAGTCCTCTGGGGCCAACGTCCTGACTTTC
TRBV9,TRBD1,.,TRBJ1-2,CASSEGTGRANYGYTF,TGTGCCAGCAGCGAGGGGACAGGGCGAGCTAACTATGGCTACACCTTC
TRBV2,.,.,TRBJ2-4,CASSADRPRAKNIQYF,TGTGCCAGCAGCGCTGACAGGCCCAGAGCCAAAAACATTCAGTACTTC